This TCR beta chain originates from a study of T cell changes during pregnancy in multiple sclerosis. Method: immunoSEQ multiplex PCR; TCRdb's copy keeps in-frame clones and lacks some. The table lists some 50,000 clones, 92% of them singletons. The CDR3 runs 14 residues. V dropped 3 bases and J dropped 4; count of bases not matched to a gene: 5. Germline lookup yields CDR1 SEHNR and CDR2 FQNEAQ (reference sequence). V gene TRBV7-9 combines with J gene TRBJ2-5; 7 bases map to TRBD1. The specimen comprised CD4+ T cells from peripheral blood mononuclear cells, sampled in the second trimester of pregnancy. The clonotype comes from a female donor with multiple sclerosis, enrolled in a pregnancy study. The CDR3 region is CASSFYAGGETQYF. CDR3 nucleotides: TGTGCCAGCAGCTTCTATGCAGGGGGAGAGACCCAGTACTTC.